This note documents a single T cell receptor beta chain sequence. Its antigen is not known. Other DNA sequences within the sample encode an identical CDR3. CDR3 length equals 13 residues. Germline V gives CDR1 LNHDA, CDR2 SQIVND (reference sequence). V was trimmed by 3 bases and J by 2 bases, leaving 7 bases between them. As the sequencing template, cDNA was produced by extracting RNA and reverse transcribing it. The repertoire was sequenced with immunoSEQ multiplex PCR; TCRdb's copy has only in-frame clones and lacks some. Of some 180,000 clones in the sample, over 55% were seen once. The entry originates in a study of CD8+ T cells in alopecia areata. Broader study findings: Patients shared TCRs less clearly than mice did, possibly owing to HLA.

The rearrangement uses TRBV19 and TRBJ2-5; D is ambiguous. The source was CD4+ T cells sorted from blood, collected at week 0. The receptor was derived from a human donor with alopecia areata. This CDR3 reads CASSIGTQETQYF. The DNA of the CDR3 is TGTGCCAGTAGTATCGGAACTCAAGAGACCCAGTACTTC.